This T cell receptor beta chain was retrieved from a study of vaccination and CD4 T cells after COVID-19. Worth noting for this clonotype: Its specificity is not known.

Cultured CD4+ T-cell DNA underwent Oncomine TCR Beta short-read sequencing. DNA came from CD4+ T cells after culture. TCRdb analysed the PCR reads with MiXCR anew, one entry per CDR3 protein. This sample carries 15,000 to 20,000 distinct CDR3 sequences, 25% to 30% of them seen once, and the ten largest clones take around a sixth. The treatment denotes: roughly nine-day PBMC culture with coronavirus spike peptide pools or control peptides (ViraFEST assay). The V end was cut by 4 bases, the J end by 8 bases, with 19 bases between. This CDR3 is 15 amino acids long. The V gene's germline CDR1 is SGHAT and CDR2 FQNNGV.

The chain employs TRBV11-2 and TRBJ2-3; D might be TRBD2 (5 bases). The receptor was derived from a human donor with COVID-19. The sequencing input was cultured CD4+ T cells from blood. This CDR3 reads CASSSGPSEGSTQYF. CDR3 sequence (DNA): TGTGCCAGCAGCTCCGGACCTAGTGAGGGTTCTACGCAGTATTTT.